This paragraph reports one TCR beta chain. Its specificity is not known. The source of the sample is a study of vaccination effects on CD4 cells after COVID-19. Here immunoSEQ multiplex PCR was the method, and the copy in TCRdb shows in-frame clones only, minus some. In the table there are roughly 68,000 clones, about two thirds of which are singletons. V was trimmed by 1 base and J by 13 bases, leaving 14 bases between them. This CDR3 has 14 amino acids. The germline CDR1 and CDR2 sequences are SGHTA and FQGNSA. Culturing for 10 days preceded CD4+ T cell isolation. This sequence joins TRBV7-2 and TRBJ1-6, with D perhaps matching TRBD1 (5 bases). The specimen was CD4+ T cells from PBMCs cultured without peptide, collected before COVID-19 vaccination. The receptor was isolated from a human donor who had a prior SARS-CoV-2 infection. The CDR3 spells CASSLGQGRPPLHF. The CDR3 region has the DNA TGTGCCAGCAGCTTAGGGCAGGGCAGGCCGCCCCTCCACTTT.